The 2 T cell receptor beta chains given below trace back to one sample, sequenced in a study of control samples from healthy donors and cancer patients. TCRdb's copy holds only in-frame clones and misses some; the assay was immunoSEQ multiplex PCR. This sample has more than 35,000 clones, with approximately 94% found just once. Sequencing was carried out using blood. The receptors were gathered from a man aged 60-69 years in good health.

This clone has more than one count but fewer than ten. The chain has TRBV19 and TRBJ2-1, with 9 bases that match TRBD2. This CDR3 comprises 20 residues. Germline V CDR1 and CDR2: LNHDA, SQIVND (reference sequence). J was trimmed by 0 bases and V by 0 bases; bases with no gene match: 12. The CDR3 DNA follows: TGTGCCAGTAGTATAGAGCTCCCTGGCGGGAGGGGAAGCTCCTACAATGAGCAGTTCTTC. This gives the protein CASSIELPGGRGSSYNEQFF. Using reference TRBV19 and TRBJ2-1 for the parts outside the CDR3, the full variable domain is DGGITQSPKYLFRKEGQNVTLSCEQNLNHDAMYWYRQDPGQGLRLIYYSQIVNDFQKGDIAEGYSVSREKKESFPLTVTSAQKNPTAFYLCASSIELPGGRGSSYNEQFFGPGTRLTVL.

This rearrangement joins TRBV3-1 (or the pseudogene TRBV3-2) to TRBJ2-7, with TRBD2 identical over 10 bases. Germline assignment: CDR1 LGHDT and CDR2 YNNKEL (reference sequence). V shed 5 bases and J 6 bases; nucleotides not matched to a gene: 10. The CDR3 spans 15 residues. This chain's CDR3 is CASSKPSGSLGEQYF. CDR3 in DNA: TGTGCCAGCAGCAAACCTAGCGGGAGTCTGGGCGAGCAGTACTTC.